This is a list of T cell receptor beta chains from one sample in a study of cytomegalovirus exposure and HLA in healthy donors. Here immunoSEQ multiplex PCR was the method, and the copy in TCRdb shows in-frame clones only, minus some. Among nearly 110,000 clones listed, 82% were seen once. Sequencing was done on a sample of PBMCs. The receptors stem from a man aged 30-40 years in good health and CMV-seropositive. Each CDR3 is given without its conserved first and last residue. Each record gives: CDR3 protein, V gene.

CDR3aa: ASEDTSYNEQF; v_gene: TRBV6-6
CDR3aa: ASSFVSTDTQY; v_gene: TRBV6-5
CDR3aa: ASSPGTGATEAF; v_gene: TRBV18
CDR3aa: ASSYVRSQGNQPQH; v_gene: TRBV6-6
CDR3aa: ASSAPGTQY; v_gene: TRBV25-1
CDR3aa: ASSQGVYGYT; v_gene: TRBV5-6
CDR3aa: ASSRDYDTDTQY; v_gene: TRBV7-2
CDR3aa: AINQDRGGTEAF; v_gene: TRBV10-3
CDR3aa: ASVRGRPPGELF; v_gene: TRBV27
CDR3aa: ASSPTDYTGANVLT; v_gene: TRBV27
CDR3aa: ASSRDPYEQY; v_gene: TRBV7-9
CDR3aa: ASSPGPGVETQY; v_gene: TRBV7-2
CDR3aa: ASSEGLLSSYNSPLH; v_gene: TRBV2
CDR3aa: ASSLAQTNYGYT; v_gene: TRBV5-1
CDR3aa: AISGDRASNQPQH; v_gene: TRBV10-3
CDR3aa: ASSLKGAGYASYGYT; v_gene: TRBV5-4
CDR3aa: ASSFGGDEQY; v_gene: TRBV5-1
CDR3aa: AISDGQGNTEAF; v_gene: TRBV10-3
CDR3aa: ASQPGEGEAF; v_gene: TRBV10-3
CDR3aa: SSSLGGGNQETQY; v_gene: TRBV7-9
CDR3aa: ASSPSPTSAGYT; v_gene: TRBV14
CDR3aa: ASSPGAGGPSSYNEQF; v_gene: TRBV9
CDR3aa: ASSVGTSGVETQY; v_gene: TRBV9